These 4 T cell receptor beta chains share one sample of origin, sequenced in a study of OX40 agonist ivuxolimab in advanced cancers. Assay: immunoSEQ multiplex PCR; the TCRdb copy retains only in-frame clones and omits some. The data show 55,000 to 70,000 clones, 86% seen once. The source was CD4+ or CD8+ T cells sorted from blood, collected in a trial of the OX40 agonist ivuxolimab. The receptors were sampled from an adult with an advanced solid tumor such as melanoma, head and neck, liver or kidney cancer.

The chain recombines TRBV30 with TRBJ2-7, with D possibly being TRBD1 (5 bases). The CDR3 spans 17 residues. V was clipped by 0 bases and J by 0 bases, with 18 bases between them. Germline V gene sequence: CDR1 GTSNPN, CDR2 SVGIG (reference sequence). The CDR3 spells CAWSVRRRQRFSYEQYF. The CDR3 coding sequence is TGTGCCTGGAGTGTACGCCGTCGACAGCGCTTCTCCTACGAGCAGTACTTC.

This clone was detected only once. The chain joins TRBV11-2 to TRBJ1-3; a possible D gene is TRBD1 (5 bases). CDR3 length: 15 residues. Trimming took 1 base from V and 0 from J, leaving 7 bases between them. CDR1 and CDR2 (germline): SGHAT, FQNNGV. The CDR3 sequence: CASSLGGISGNTIYF. Written as DNA, the CDR3 is TGTGCCAGCAGCTTAGGGGGCATCTCTGGAAACACCATATATTTT. Drawing the rest from reference TRBV11-2 and TRBJ1-3, the complete variable domain is EAGVAQSPRYKIIEKRQSVAFWCNPISGHATLYWYQQILGQGPKLLIQFQNNGVVDDSQLPKDRFSAERLKGVDSTLKIQPAKLEDSAVYLCASSLGGISGNTIYFGEGSWLTVV.

This sequence joins TRBV5-1 and TRBJ2-1, with 9 bases that match TRBD2. Unmatched junction bases numbered 12, after V lost 4 bases and J lost 7 bases. Germline V gene data show CDR1 as SGHRS and CDR2 as YFSETQ. The CDR3 has 16 residues. The CDR3 nucleotides are TGCGCCAGCAGCCTAGATCCCGGGACTAGCTTAAATGAGCAGTTCTTC. Translated, it gives CASSLDPGTSLNEQFF.

V usage is TRBV7-2 and J usage is TRBJ1-5, with 8 bases fitting TRBD1. The V gene's germline CDR1 is SGHTA and CDR2 FQGNSA. The CDR3 has 16 residues. With 5 bases clipped from V and 5 bases from J, the junction kept 11 bases outside the gene matches. CDR3: CASSDNGQGTYQPQHF. The CDR3 DNA is TGTGCCAGCAGCGATAATGGACAGGGAACCTATCAGCCCCAGCATTTT. Filled out from reference TRBV7-2 and TRBJ1-5, the complete variable domain reads GAGVSQSPSNKVTEKGKDVELRCDPISGHTALYWYRQSLGQGLEFLIYFQGNSAPDKSGLPSDRFSAERTGGSVSTLTIQRTQQEDSAVYLCASSDNGQGTYQPQHFGDGTRLSIL.